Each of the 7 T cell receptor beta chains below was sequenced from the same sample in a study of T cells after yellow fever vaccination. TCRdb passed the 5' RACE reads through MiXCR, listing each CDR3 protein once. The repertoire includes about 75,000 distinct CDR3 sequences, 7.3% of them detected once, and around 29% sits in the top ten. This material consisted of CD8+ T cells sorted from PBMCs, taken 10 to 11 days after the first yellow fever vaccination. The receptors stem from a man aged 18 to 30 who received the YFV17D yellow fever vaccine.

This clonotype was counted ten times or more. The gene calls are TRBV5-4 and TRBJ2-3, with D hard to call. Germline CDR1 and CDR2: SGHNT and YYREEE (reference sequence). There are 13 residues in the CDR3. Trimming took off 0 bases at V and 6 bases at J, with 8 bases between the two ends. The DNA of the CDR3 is TGTGCCAGCAGCTTGGGGTCGCAGGATACGCAGTATTTT. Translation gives CASSLGSQDTQYF.

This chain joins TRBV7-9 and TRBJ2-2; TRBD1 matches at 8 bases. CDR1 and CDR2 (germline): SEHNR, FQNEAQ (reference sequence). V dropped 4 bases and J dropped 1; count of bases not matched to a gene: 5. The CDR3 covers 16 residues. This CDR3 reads CASSSPGGENTGELFF. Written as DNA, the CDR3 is TGTGCCAGCAGCTCGCCAGGGGGCGAGAACACCGGGGAGCTGTTTTTT.

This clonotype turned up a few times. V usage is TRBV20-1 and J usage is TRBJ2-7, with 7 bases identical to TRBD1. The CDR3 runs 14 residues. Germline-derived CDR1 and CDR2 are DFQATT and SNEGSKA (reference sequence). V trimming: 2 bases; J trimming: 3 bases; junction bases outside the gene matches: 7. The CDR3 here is CSARQTGTDYEQYV. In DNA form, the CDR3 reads TGCAGTGCTAGACAAACTGGGACAGACTACGAGCAGTACGTC.

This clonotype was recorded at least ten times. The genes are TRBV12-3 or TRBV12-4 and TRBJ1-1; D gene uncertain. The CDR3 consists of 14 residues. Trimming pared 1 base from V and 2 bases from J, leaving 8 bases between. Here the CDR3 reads CASSLGSGNTEAFF. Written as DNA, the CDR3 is TGTGCCAGCAGTTTAGGTTCCGGTAACACTGAAGCTTTCTTT.

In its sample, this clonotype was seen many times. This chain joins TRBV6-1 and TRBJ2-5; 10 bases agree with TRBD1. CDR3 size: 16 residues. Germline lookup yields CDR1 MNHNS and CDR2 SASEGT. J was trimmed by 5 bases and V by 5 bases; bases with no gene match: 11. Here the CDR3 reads CASSQTRDRGRETQYF. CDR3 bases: TGTGCCAGCAGTCAAACGCGGGACAGGGGACGGGAGACCCAGTACTTC.

The CDR3 DNA reads TGTGCCAGCAGCCAACTGGCCGGGGGCGATAATTCACCCCTCCACTTT. This sequence encodes CASSQLAGGDNSPLHF. The chain employs TRBV6-5 and TRBJ1-6; perhaps TRBD1 as D (6 bases). The germline V gene has CDR1 MNHEY and CDR2 SVGAGI. The CDR3 totals 16 residues. V lost 6 bases and J lost 5, with 17 bases in between.

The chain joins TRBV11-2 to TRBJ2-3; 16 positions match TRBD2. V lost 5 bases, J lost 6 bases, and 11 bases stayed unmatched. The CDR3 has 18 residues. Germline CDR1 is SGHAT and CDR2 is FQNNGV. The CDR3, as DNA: TGTGCCAGCAGCCTCACCGGGACTAGCGGGGGGGCCCCCGATACGCAGTATTTT. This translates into CASSLTGTSGGAPDTQYF. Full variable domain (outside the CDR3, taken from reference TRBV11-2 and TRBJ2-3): EAGVAQSPRYKIIEKRQSVAFWCNPISGHATLYWYQQILGQGPKLLIQFQNNGVVDDSQLPKDRFSAERLKGVDSTLKIQPAKLEDSAVYLCASSLTGTSGGAPDTQYFGPGTRLTVL.